What follows are 32 T cell receptor beta chains derived from one specimen sequenced in a study of lymphopenia after photon versus proton radiotherapy. Clones were sequenced by immunoSEQ multiplex PCR, and TCRdb holds only the in-frame ones, with some missing. Found here are some 20,000 clones, 80% to 90% of them singletons; the top ten hold around 3%. Sequenced material: peripheral blood, taken from a patient treated with photon-based radiotherapy. The receptor source for this set is a woman aged 45-65 years with pancreatic cancer.

The CDR3 DNA follows: TGTGCCAGCAGCCAGGGGAGCGGGGCCTACGAGCAGTACTTC. Encoded protein: CASSQGSGAYEQYF. The chain is built from TRBV7-9 and TRBJ2-7; D perhaps matches TRBD2 (7 bases). Trimming took off 5 bases at V and 2 bases at J, with 13 bases between the two ends. This CDR3 is built from 14 residues. Germline V CDR1 and CDR2: SEHNR, FQNEAQ (reference sequence).

The chain has TRBV11-2 and TRBJ2-1; 15 nucleotides align to TRBD2. CDR1 and CDR2 from the germline V gene are SGHAT and FQNNGV. With 1 base clipped from V and 7 bases from J, the junction kept 2 bases outside the gene matches. The CDR3 contains 16 residues. The CDR3 loop is CASSLAGTSGRNEQFF. CDR3 in DNA: TGTGCCAGCAGCTTAGCCGGGACTAGCGGGAGGAATGAGCAGTTCTTC.

The genes are TRBV19 and TRBJ2-3; TRBD2 matches at 7 bases. Germline V gene data show CDR1 as LNHDA and CDR2 as SQIVND (reference sequence). The CDR3 is 18 amino acids. V shed 6 bases, J shed 4 bases, and the junction held 19 bases outside the gene matches. The CDR3 here is CASSRRKGLAGDADTQYF. In DNA, the CDR3 is TGTGCCAGTAGCCGCCGCAAGGGCCTGGCGGGAGACGCAGATACGCAGTATTTT.

Only one count was recorded for this clone. The CDR3 DNA sequence: TGTGCCAGCACAAAGGACAGGGGGCTCTACGAGCAGTACTTC. The encoded protein is CASTKDRGLYEQYF. V gene TRBV7-2 combines with J gene TRBJ2-7; 11 bases agree with TRBD1. The CDR3 has 14 residues. Trimming cost V 7 bases and J 3 bases; bases outside gene matches: 5. The germline gives CDR1 SGHTA, CDR2 FQGNSA. The variable domain in full, completed from reference TRBV7-2 and TRBJ2-7, reads GAGVSQSPSNKVTEKGKDVELRCDPISGHTALYWYRQSLGQGLEFLIYFQGNSAPDKSGLPSDRFSAERTGGSVSTLTIQRTQQEDSAVYLCASTKDRGLYEQYFGPGTRLTVT.

V and J are TRBV28 and TRBJ1-4, with D possibly TRBD1 on 6 matching bases. CDR1 MDHEN and CDR2 SYDVKM come from the germline V gene. Trimming cost V 1 base and J 9 bases, with 12 bases left between them. The CDR3 has 14 amino acids. The CDR3 bases are TGTGCCAGCAGTTTATTGGGGGCGGCGAAAAAACTGTTTTTT. It encodes CASSLLGAAKKLFF.

This clone has more than one count but fewer than ten. The germline gene is not matched at one end of the junction; a read error may be the cause. The gene calls are TRBV6-1 and TRBJ2-5, with D possibly TRBD2 on 5 matching bases. This CDR3 spans 15 amino acids. The V gene's germline CDR1 is MNHNS and CDR2 SASEGT. The CDR3 spells CASSETVAPPETKYF. As DNA, the CDR3 is TGTGCCAGCAGTGAAACCGTAGCGCCGCCTGAGACCAAGTACTTC.

This CDR3 reads CASSLDRTPTSGNTIYF. The CDR3 region has the DNA TGTGCCAGCAGCTTAGACAGAACACCCACTTCTGGAAACACCATATATTTT. V gene TRBV11-2 combines with J gene TRBJ1-3; D is uncertain. This CDR3 is 17 amino acids long. Germline-derived CDR1 and CDR2 are SGHAT and FQNNGV. V lost 0 bases and J 1 base, leaving 13 bases between the germline ends.

This clone was recorded a few times. The J gene is TRBJ2-7, the V gene TRBV25-1; D unresolved. The CDR3 runs to 12 residues. Germline V CDR1 and CDR2: MGHDK, SYGVNS. V shed 6 bases and J shed 6 bases, with 12 bases lying between them. CDR3 nucleotides: TGTGCCAGCAGGACCCAGACGGGCGAGCAGTACTTC. Protein: CASRTQTGEQYF.

V and J are TRBV7-9 and TRBJ2-3; 12 bases match TRBD1. From germline, CDR1 is SEHNR and CDR2 FQNEAQ (reference sequence). The CDR3 has 16 amino acids. Losses at the gene ends were 4 bases for V and 1 base for J; bases not matched to a gene: 3. For the CDR3, the DNA is TGTGCCAGCAGCTCGGGGACAGGGGGCCGCACAGATACGCAGTATTTT. Its protein is CASSSGTGGRTDTQYF.

This clone has a handful of counts. The chain joins TRBV28 to TRBJ1-5; possible D gene TRBD1, 6 bases. V lost 6 bases and J 11 bases, leaving 23 bases between the germline ends. This CDR3 has 15 amino acids. Germline CDR1 reads MDHEN; CDR2 reads SYDVKM. The CDR3, as DNA: TGTGCCAGCAGCCGCCCCAATACAGGGTCTGAGTCCCAGCATTTT. It is translated as CASSRPNTGSESQHF. The variable domain in full, with the rest retrieved from reference TRBV28 and TRBJ1-5, is DVKVTQSSRYLVKRTGEKVFLECVQDMDHENMFWYRQDPGLGLRLIYFSYDVKMKEKGDIPEGYSVSREKKERFSLILESASTNQTSMYLCASSRPNTGSESQHFGDGTRLSIL.

The DNA for the CDR3 is TGTGCCAGCAGCTTTGGTTCCCCGAACTGGGACCGCATTTTTTACAATGAGCAGTTCTTC. Translation: CASSFGSPNWDRIFYNEQFF. This chain connects TRBV5-4 to TRBJ2-1; D may be TRBD1 or TRBD2 (5 bases each). This CDR3 is built from 20 residues. CDR1 is SGHNT, CDR2 YYREEE, per germline (reference sequence). V was clipped by 2 bases and J by 4 bases, with 28 bases between them.

A few counts support this clone. The genes are TRBV6-4 and TRBJ2-5; D call uncertain. This CDR3 contains 13 residues. CDR1 and CDR2 from the germline V gene are MRHNA and SNTAGT. The ends were cut back, 3 bases at V and 3 bases at J, with 8 bases in the middle. As DNA, the CDR3 is TGTGCCAGCAGTGAGGCCCCTGAAGAGACCCAGTACTTC. Encoded protein: CASSEAPEETQYF.

This chain joins TRBV7-2 and TRBJ2-1, with 10 bases matching TRBD2. Losses at the gene ends were 6 bases for V and 5 bases for J; bases not matched to a gene: 4. CDR3 length: 14 residues. The germline V gene has CDR1 SGHTA and CDR2 FQGNSA. Here the CDR3 DNA reads TGTGCCAGCAGGTATACTAGCGGGAACAATGAGCAGTTCTTC. Its protein is CASRYTSGNNEQFF.

The J gene is TRBJ1-3, the V gene TRBV6-5; D is ambiguous. Germline V gives CDR1 MNHEY, CDR2 SVGAGI. This CDR3 contains 11 residues. The V end lost 6 bases, the J end lost 7 bases, and 7 bases lay between the germline ends. This chain's CDR3 is CASRGSNTIYF. The DNA for the CDR3 is TGTGCCAGCAGGGGTTCTAACACCATATATTTT.

V gene TRBV5-1 combines with J gene TRBJ1-1; 9 bases line up with TRBD1. CDR1 and CDR2 from the germline V gene are SGHRS and YFSETQ. V lost 5 bases to trimming and J lost 5 bases; unmatched junction nucleotides: 10. This CDR3 contains 15 residues. The CDR3 sequence is CASRLDRGRGTEAFF. CDR3 bases: TGCGCCAGCAGGCTGGACAGGGGCAGAGGGACTGAAGCTTTCTTT.

The chain joins TRBV7-2 to TRBJ2-7; D may be TRBD1 (6 bases). CDR3 size: 13 residues. Germline V CDR1 and CDR2: SGHTA, FQGNSA. V lost 1 base to trimming and J lost 7 bases, with 11 bases between them. The CDR3 loop reads CASSLGQATEQYF. The CDR3 DNA sequence: TGTGCCAGCAGCTTAGGACAGGCCACGGAGCAGTACTTC. Supplemented by reference TRBV7-2 and TRBJ2-7, the full variable domain reads GAGVSQSPSNKVTEKGKDVELRCDPISGHTALYWYRQSLGQGLEFLIYFQGNSAPDKSGLPSDRFSAERTGGSVSTLTIQRTQQEDSAVYLCASSLGQATEQYFGPGTRLTVT.

V usage is TRBV5-1 and J usage is TRBJ1-1; D unresolved. Trimming removed 4 bases from V and 5 bases from J, with 15 bases in between. From germline, CDR1 is SGHRS and CDR2 YFSETQ. The CDR3 is 14 amino acids. CDR3 region: CASSPGGLRTEAFF. CDR3 nucleotides: TGCGCCAGCAGCCCGGGTGGCCTTCGGACTGAAGCTTTCTTT.

This chain joins TRBV20-1 and TRBJ2-1; D uncertain. The CDR3 spans 10 residues. Germline CDR1 DFQATT, CDR2 SNEGSKA (reference sequence). Trimming removed 5 bases at V and 5 bases at J, with 4 bases between. Here the CDR3 DNA reads TGCAGTGCTTCCGACAATGAGCAGTTCTTC. Amino acids: CSASDNEQFF.

The J gene is TRBJ2-1, the V gene TRBV7-6; 8 nucleotides agree with TRBD2. The CDR3 has 15 amino acids. Germline assignment: CDR1 SGHVS and CDR2 FNYEAQ. The V segment lost 3 bases and the J segment 4 bases; nucleotides outside the gene matches: 5. The CDR3, as DNA: TGTGCCAGCAGCTTGGGACTAGGGGGTTACAATGAGCAGTTCTTC. Its protein product is CASSLGLGGYNEQFF.

The V call is TRBV13, the J call TRBJ1-4, with D perhaps matching TRBD1 (5 bases). Looked up from germline, CDR1 is PRHDT and CDR2 is FYEKMQ (reference sequence). The CDR3 loop spans 18 amino acids. V was shortened by 4 bases and J by 0 bases, with 18 bases between the two germline ends. This CDR3 reads CASSSSTGRTATNEKLFF. The CDR3 nucleotides are TGTGCCAGCAGCTCCTCAACGGGACGGACCGCAACTAATGAAAAACTGTTTTTT.

V is TRBV7-2 and J is TRBJ1-2, with D hard to call. This CDR3 region has 13 residues. Germline CDR1 reads SGHTA; CDR2 reads FQGNSA. The V end was cut by 5 bases, the J end by 2 bases, with 9 bases between. DNA for the CDR3: TGTGCCAGCAGCCCAGACGGGAACTATGGCTACACCTTC. It translates to CASSPDGNYGYTF.

The V gene is TRBV18, the J gene TRBJ2-5; D perhaps matches TRBD1 (5 bases). The V end lost 0 bases, the J end lost 2 bases, and 10 bases lay between the germline ends. This CDR3 comprises 15 residues. CDR1 is KGHSH and CDR2 is LQKENI in the germline V gene. For the CDR3, the DNA is TGTGCCAGCTCACCACCGAACAGGCAACAAGAGACCCAGTACTTC. Translation gives CASSPPNRQQETQYF.

The chain uses TRBV7-9 and TRBJ2-3, with 8 bases that match TRBD2. CDR1 and CDR2 (germline): SEHNR, FQNEAQ (reference sequence). The CDR3 runs 13 residues. Unmatched junction bases numbered 6, after V lost 8 bases and J lost 5 bases. The CDR3 sequence is CASLSGGVDTQYF. DNA of the CDR3: TGTGCCAGCTTATCGGGAGGGGTAGATACGCAGTATTTT.

This clone has only a few counts. The chain couples TRBV14 to TRBJ2-7; D gene unclear. The CDR3 consists of 13 residues. Germline V gene data show CDR1 as SGHDN and CDR2 as FVKESK. V was clipped by 0 bases and J by 4 bases, with 7 bases between them. CDR3 amino acids: CASSQEIRYEQYF. The DNA of the CDR3 is TGTGCCAGCAGCCAAGAGATCCGATACGAGCAGTACTTC.

This clone has a single count. The J gene is TRBJ1-5, the V gene TRBV5-5; a possible D gene is TRBD1 (5 bases). Germline V gene sequence: CDR1 SGHKS, CDR2 YYEKEE (reference sequence). The CDR3 runs 17 residues. Deletions cut 0 bases from V and 2 bases from J, with 15 bases between. The chain's CDR3 is CASSLDSEMGGNQPQHF. For the CDR3, the DNA is TGTGCCAGCAGCTTGGACAGCGAGATGGGGGGCAATCAGCCCCAGCATTTT.

This clone appeared a single time. V and J are TRBV6-5 and TRBJ1-1; D call uncertain. This CDR3 region has 12 residues. The V and J ends lost 2 bases and 1 base respectively, with 2 bases between them. Germline V lookup: CDR1 MNHEY, CDR2 SVGAGI. The CDR3, as DNA: TGTGCCAGCAGTTACAGGAACACTGAAGCTTTCTTT. Translated, it gives CASSYRNTEAFF.

The chain uses TRBV5-1 and TRBJ1-4; the match to TRBD1 covers 8 bases. Germline CDR1 SGHRS, CDR2 YFSETQ. This CDR3 has 15 amino acids. The junction had 5 bases not matched to a gene; V was cut back by 0 bases and J by 7 bases. Written as DNA, the CDR3 is TGCGCCAGCAGCTTGGGTGACAGGGGCTTTGAAAAACTGTTTTTT. Protein sequence: CASSLGDRGFEKLFF.

This clone was seen a single time. The chain recombines TRBV6-6 with TRBJ2-7; 8 bases align to TRBD2. Losses at the gene ends were 0 bases for V and 2 bases for J; bases not matched to a gene: 3. Per the germline V gene, CDR1 is MNHNY and CDR2 is SVGAGI (reference sequence). The CDR3 has 15 residues. CDR3 in DNA: TGTGCCAGCAGTTACTCGGCGGGAGGAACCTACGAGCAGTACTTC. Translated: CASSYSAGGTYEQYF.

V is TRBV9 and J is TRBJ2-2, with D possibly being TRBD2 (5 bases). From germline, CDR1 is SGDLS and CDR2 YYNGEE. V was clipped by 4 bases and J by 4 bases, with 17 bases between them. The CDR3 spans 16 residues. DNA for the CDR3: TGTGCCAGCAGCTACCCCCGGGTCGGAGGCACCGGGGAGCTGTTTTTT. This translates into CASSYPRVGGTGELFF.

The gene calls are TRBV6-1 and TRBJ2-7; D not resolved. The CDR3 has 14 amino acids. V lost 5 bases and J 6 bases, leaving 17 bases between the germline ends. In germline, CDR1 is MNHNS, CDR2 SASEGT. CDR3 sequence: CASSSGLYTGEQYF. CDR3 DNA: TGTGCCAGCAGTTCCGGGTTATATACGGGCGAGCAGTACTTC.

This clone came up once. J is TRBJ1-4 and V is TRBV10-3; D is unclear. The length of the CDR3 is 13 residues. Germline CDR1 is ENHRY and CDR2 is SYGVKD. Trimming removed 0 bases at V and 7 bases at J, with 6 bases between. CDR3 DNA sequence: TGTGCCATCAGTGAGTCTACGGGTGAAAAACTGTTTTTT. The encoded protein is CAISESTGEKLFF.

The chain employs TRBV28 and TRBJ1-5, with a possible D match to TRBD1 (6 bases). Germline V gene sequence: CDR1 MDHEN, CDR2 SYDVKM. V was cut by 6 bases and J by 7 bases, with 19 bases left in between. The CDR3 length is 15 residues. In nucleotides, the CDR3 is TGTGCCAGCAGCTTCCTTGGGGGGCAACGCCAGCCCCAGCATTTT. Translation gives CASSFLGGQRQPQHF. Variable domain in full (rest from reference TRBV28 and TRBJ1-5): DVKVTQSSRYLVKRTGEKVFLECVQDMDHENMFWYRQDPGLGLRLIYFSYDVKMKEKGDIPEGYSVSREKKERFSLILESASTNQTSMYLCASSFLGGQRQPQHFGDGTRLSIL.